The 8 T cell receptor beta chains below come from one sample, sequenced in a study of T cell changes during pregnancy in multiple sclerosis. Here immunoSEQ multiplex PCR was the method, and the copy in TCRdb shows in-frame clones only, minus some. The sample lists about 130,000 clones, about 95% occurring once. The specimen comprised peripheral blood, sampled after pregnancy. These receptors all stem from a female donor with multiple sclerosis, enrolled in a pregnancy study.

The V gene is TRBV28, the J gene TRBJ1-5, with 7 bases aligning to TRBD1. The CDR3 sequence is 16 residues long. With 6 bases clipped from V and 1 base from J, the junction kept 9 bases outside the gene matches. The germline V gene encodes CDR1 MDHEN and CDR2 SYDVKM. The CDR3 sequence is CASSIRQGRSNQPQHF. The CDR3 coding sequence is TGTGCCAGCAGCATAAGACAGGGCAGGAGCAATCAGCCCCAGCATTTT.

This chain uses TRBV7-3 with TRBJ2-5; TRBD1 aligns across 7 bases. With 1 base clipped from V and 5 bases from J, the junction kept 1 base outside the gene matches. Germline CDR1 reads SGHTA; CDR2 reads FQGTGA. The CDR3 length is 13 residues. The CDR3 is CASSLRTGETQYF. CDR3 nucleotide sequence: TGTGCCAGCAGCTTAAGGACAGGCGAGACCCAGTACTTC.

This chain links TRBV28 with TRBJ1-3; TRBD1 agrees at 9 bases. Germline CDR1 reads MDHEN; CDR2 reads SYDVKM. The ends lost 4 bases at V and 8 bases at J; junction bases unmatched: 9. The CDR3 consists of 15 residues. The CDR3 is CASSSLGTGMDTIYF. Written as DNA, the CDR3 is TGTGCCAGCAGTTCGCTTGGGACAGGGATGGACACCATATATTTT.

The rearrangement joins TRBV7-9 to TRBJ1-3; tentatively, D is TRBD1 (5 bases). Germline assignment: CDR1 SEHNR and CDR2 FQNEAQ (reference sequence). Trimming pared 5 bases from V and 5 bases from J, leaving 13 bases between. This CDR3 is built from 14 residues. The DNA for the CDR3 is TGTGCCAGCAGCCCCACCGCGGACAGAAACACCATATATTTT. Translation: CASSPTADRNTIYF.

The genes are TRBV6-1 and TRBJ1-1, with D tentatively TRBD1 (6 bases). CDR3 length: 15 residues. Germline assignment: CDR1 MNHNS and CDR2 SASEGT. V gave up 5 bases and J gave up 4 bases, with 17 bases separating them. The CDR3 DNA follows: TGTGCCAGCAGTCTAAGGGGGGGCCGGAGCACTGAAGCTTTCTTT. Protein product: CASSLRGGRSTEAFF.

The chain has TRBV10-3 and TRBJ2-1, with TRBD2 matching 8 bases. CDR1 and CDR2 from the germline V gene are ENHRY and SYGVKD. The CDR3 sequence is 13 residues long. The V gene end was trimmed by 10 bases and the J gene end by 3 bases; junction bases not matched to a gene: 5. CDR3 DNA sequence: TGTGCCACCGGGACTAGTCTCTACAATGAGCAGTTCTTC. Translated: CATGTSLYNEQFF.

The J gene is TRBJ2-1, the V gene TRBV30; no reliable D call. This CDR3 is built from 12 residues. Germline values: CDR1 GTSNPN, CDR2 SVGIG (reference sequence). Deletions cut 2 bases from V and 5 bases from J, with 7 bases between. The CDR3 loop is CAWSWANNEQFF. Here the CDR3 DNA reads TGTGCCTGGAGTTGGGCTAACAATGAGCAGTTCTTC.

This clone was seen just once. The V and J genes are TRBV5-1 and TRBJ1-1, with 9 nucleotides matching TRBD1. From germline, CDR1 is SGHRS and CDR2 YFSETQ. The J segment lost 6 bases and the V segment lost 2 bases, leaving 8 bases of the junction unmatched. The CDR3 totals 15 residues. The CDR3: CASSLPATGGSEAFF. The CDR3 DNA reads as TGCGCCAGCAGCTTACCCGCGACAGGGGGGTCTGAAGCTTTCTTT.